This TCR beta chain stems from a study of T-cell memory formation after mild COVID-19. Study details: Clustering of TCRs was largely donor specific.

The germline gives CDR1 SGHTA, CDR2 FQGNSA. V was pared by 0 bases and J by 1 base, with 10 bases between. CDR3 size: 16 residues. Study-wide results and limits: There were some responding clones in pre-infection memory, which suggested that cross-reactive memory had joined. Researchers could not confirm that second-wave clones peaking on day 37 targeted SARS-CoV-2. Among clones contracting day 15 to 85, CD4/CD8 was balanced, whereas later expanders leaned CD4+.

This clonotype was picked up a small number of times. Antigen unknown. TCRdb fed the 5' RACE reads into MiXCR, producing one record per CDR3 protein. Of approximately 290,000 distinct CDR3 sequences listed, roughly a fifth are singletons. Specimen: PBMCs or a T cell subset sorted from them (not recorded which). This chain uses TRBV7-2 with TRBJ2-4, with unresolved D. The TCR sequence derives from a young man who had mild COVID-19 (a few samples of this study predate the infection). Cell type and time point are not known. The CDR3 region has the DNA TGTGCCAGCAGCTTAGCAGGGCAGGCTGCCAAAAACATTCAGTACTTC. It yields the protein CASSLAGQAAKNIQYF.